In its sample, the clone carrying this T cell receptor beta chain was seen many times. This entry comes from a study of metastatic and nonmetastatic thyroid tumors. Germline CDR1 is MNHNS and CDR2 is SASEGT. The CDR3 length is 14 residues. Trimming removed 8 bases from V and 7 bases from J; junction bases left unmatched: 13. TCRdb re-called clones via MiXCR from the PCR reads. The table has tens of thousands of clones, around 30% seen once. All patients were treatment-naive before thyroid surgery. Input material: blood. This clonotype was sampled from a female donor with papillary thyroid cancer or a benign thyroid nodule (not recorded which). Some clones in this sample may be carry-over from other donors' samples. The genes are TRBV6-1 and TRBJ1-1; TRBD1 agrees at 7 bases. The CDR3 sequence is CASFWGGGAGEAFF. CDR3 DNA: TGTGCCAGCTTCTGGGGAGGGGGCGCGGGTGAAGCTTTCTTT.